Listed below are T cell receptor beta chains from one sample, sequenced in a study of T cell repertoires in ileal Crohn's disease. The table came from immunoSEQ multiplex PCR; TCRdb's copy has only in-frame clones and leaves some out. The sample records tens of thousands of clones, roughly 77% being singletons. The sequenced sample consisted of ileal tissue. Every receptor here comes from an adult with Crohn's disease. The CDR3 runs from the conserved cysteine through the conserved F or W. The D gene is left open where the match is weak.

j_call d_call v_call cdr3_aa
TRBJ2-2 . TRBV7-9 CALRGMNTGELFF
TRBJ1-1 . TRBV4-3 CASRQHFGTEAFF
TRBJ1-1 TRBD1 TRBV10-3 CATNPGTGRMNTEAFF
TRBJ1-1 TRBD1 TRBV11-2 CASSSRQGARQIEAFF
TRBJ2-5 TRBD2 TRBV5-4 CASSLSGGAGETQYF
TRBJ2-2 . TRBV27 CASSSWTENTGELFF
TRBJ1-5 . TRBV19 CASSIVAGTQPQHF
TRBJ1-6 . TRBV21-1 CAGTGRDSPLHF
TRBJ1-3 . TRBV4-1 CASSRSTGHFSGNTIYF
TRBJ1-2 . TRBV18 CASSRKDRTYGYTF
TRBJ2-1 . TRBV5-6 CASNLAPTYNEQFF
TRBJ2-7 TRBD2 TRBV2 CASSEVRGGSYEQYF
TRBJ1-1 . TRBV7-8 CASSLQRHSTEAFF
TRBJ2-4 . TRBV6-4 CASSDILRAKNIQYF
TRBJ2-7 . TRBV7-8 CASSPWSNYEQYF
TRBJ1-5 . TRBV5-8 CASSWDRGASGQPQHF
TRBJ2-2 . TRBV7-9 CASTSRVATGELFF